The rows below give T cell receptor beta chains drawn from one sample of a study of a mutant IDH1 vaccine in newly diagnosed glioma. The repertoire was sequenced with immunoSEQ multiplex PCR; TCRdb's copy has only in-frame clones and lacks some. Of 55,000 to 65,000 clones listed, about 80% were seen once; the top ten hold around 6.5%. For these receptors, no antigen is known. Sequenced here: PBMCs, sampled from a glioma patient whose treatment included an IDH1 peptide vaccine. Every receptor here comes from a man aged 45-60 years with glioma. Both conserved end residues are part of each CDR3. The order of the fields is clone size, D gene, J gene, V gene, CDR3 length, CDR3 DNA, CDR3 protein. D genes are given only for firm matches. Rows may omit the clone size; those that give it use once, few, many or a size class.

. TRBD1 TRBJ1-2 TRBV7-9 15 TGTGCCAGCAGCACGAACAGGGGAACTGACTATGGCTACACCTTC CASSTNRGTDYGYTF
. . TRBJ1-3 TRBV15 15 TGTGCCACCAGCGTCGGGACGGGCTCTGGAAACACCATATATTTT CATSVGTGSGNTIYF
. . TRBJ1-2 TRBV7-2 12 TGTGCCAGCACGGACAATAACTATGGCTACACCTTC CASTDNNYGYTF
. . TRBJ1-5 TRBV28 14 TGTGCCAGCCTCTTGACAGCCCCCAATCAGCCCCAGCATTTT CASLLTAPNQPQHF
few . TRBJ1-1 TRBV4-1 14 TGCGCCAGCAGCCTGGGACACCCCAACACTGAAGCTTTCTTT CASSLGHPNTEAFF
once . TRBJ2-7 TRBV28 15 TGTGCCAGCAGTCCTGCGGGAACGGGGGCCTACGAGCAGTACTTC CASSPAGTGAYEQYF
. . TRBJ1-3 TRBV5-1 13 TGCGCCAGCAGCGCCTTGTCTGGAAACACCATATATTTT CASSALSGNTIYF
. TRBD1 TRBJ2-3 TRBV19 12 TGTGCCAGTCGGACAGGGGGAGATACGCAGTATTTT CASRTGGDTQYF
. . TRBJ2-1 TRBV6-5 15 TGTGCCAGCAGTTCCACGCCCGGGCGGTACAATGAGCAGTTCTTC CASSSTPGRYNEQFF
. TRBD2 TRBJ2-3 TRBV6-5 13 TGTGCCAGCAGTTGGGGGGGAACAGATACGCAGTATTTT CASSWGGTDTQYF
. . TRBJ2-7 TRBV27 15 TGTGCCAGCAGTTCCCTGCCTATGACCATCTACGAGCAGTACTTC CASSSLPMTIYEQYF
few . TRBJ1-1 TRBV6-5 14 TGTGCCAGCAGGTCCGGACACATGAACACTGAAGCTTTCTTT CASRSGHMNTEAFF
. . TRBJ2-2 TRBV6-5 14 TGTGCCAGCAGTTCGAGCAGGGGCACCGGGGAGCTGTTTTTT CASSSSRGTGELFF
. . TRBJ2-3 TRBV18 13 TGTGCCAGCTCACCCCCAGGGTCAGATACGCAGTATTTT CASSPPGSDTQYF
. . TRBJ2-7 TRBV1 16 TGCACCAGCAGCCAAGTTCGGAACCTACTTTCCTACGAGCAGTACTTC CTSSQVRNLLSYEQYF
. . TRBJ1-1 TRBV6-1 12 TGTGCCAGCAGTGTTTTGAACACTGAAGCTTTCTTT CASSVLNTEAFF
. TRBD2 TRBJ2-1 TRBV10-3 15 TGTGCCATCAGTGGCGCTAGCGGGAGGGCCGAGGAGCAGTTCTTC CAISGASGRAEEQFF
. TRBD1 TRBJ2-1 TRBV11-2 14 TGTGCCAGCAGCCAAGACAGGGTGCACAATGAGCAGTTCTTC CASSQDRVHNEQFF
. . TRBJ2-2 TRBV2 14 TGTGCCAGCAGTGAAGTCCGGAACACCGGGGAGCTGTTTTTT CASSEVRNTGELFF
. TRBD1 TRBJ2-7 TRBV2 17 TGTGCCAGCAGCCTCTTTCCCGGGACAGGGTACCCCTACGAGCAGTACTTC CASSLFPGTGYPYEQYF
. . TRBJ1-1 TRBV5-1 14 TGCGCCAGCAGCTTGGTCTTGGGCCAAACTGAAGCTTTCTTT CASSLVLGQTEAFF
. . TRBJ1-1 TRBV7-9 14 TGTGCCAGCAGCTTAGGTGGGAATTCTGCTGAAGCTTTCTTT CASSLGGNSAEAFF
. TRBD2 TRBJ2-5 TRBV2 15 TGTGCCACCCAAGTAACTAGCGGGAACCAAGAGACCCAGTACTTC CATQVTSGNQETQYF
. TRBD1 TRBJ2-2 TRBV10-3 16 TGTGCCATCAGTGTGGGACAGGAAGCGAACACCGGGGAGCTGTTTTTT CAISVGQEANTGELFF
few TRBD1 TRBJ1-1 TRBV6-5 12 TGTGCCAGCAGAAGACAGGGGGAGGGGGCTTTCTTT CASRRQGEGAFF
. TRBD1 TRBJ1-1 TRBV19 14 TGTGCCAGTAGTTATACAGGGGATGGCACTGAAGCTTTCTTT CASSYTGDGTEAFF
. TRBD1 TRBJ1-5 TRBV7-2 13 TGTGCCAGCAGCAAGACAGGGGTCCAGCCCCAGCATTTT CASSKTGVQPQHF
. . TRBJ2-7 TRBV2 15 TGTGCCAGCAGCCCCGGGACGTTTCTATTGAGGGAGCAGTACTTC CASSPGTFLLREQYF
few . TRBJ2-3 TRBV27 15 TGTGCCACCCTGCGGGGTTGGCTAGACACAGATACGCAGTATTTT CATLRGWLDTDTQYF
. . TRBJ1-5 TRBV4-3 13 TGCGCCAGCAGCCAAGATGGGGGTCAGCCCCAGCATTTT CASSQDGGQPQHF
. . TRBJ2-1 TRBV27 17 TGTGCCAGCAGTTTGGAAGGAGGAAGTAGCTCCTACAATGAGCAGTTCTTC CASSLEGGSSSYNEQFF
. . TRBJ1-4 TRBV5-1 13 TGCGCCAGCACTGGGACGGGTAATGAAAAACTGTTTTTT CASTGTGNEKLFF
. TRBD1 TRBJ1-4 TRBV14 16 TGTGCCAGCAGCCTCTTTACCGGGAACAGGGGAGAAAAACTGTTTTTT CASSLFTGNRGEKLFF
once . TRBJ1-1 TRBV6-1 16 TGTGCCAGCAGTGATGTACCCGGCGGGGTAAACACTGAAGCTTTCTTT CASSDVPGGVNTEAFF
. TRBD2 TRBJ2-5 TRBV14 16 TGTGCCAGCAGCCACTGGCTAGCGGGGGAGAGAGAGACCCAGTACTTC CASSHWLAGERETQYF
. . TRBJ1-5 TRBV5-6 14 TGTGCCAGCAGCTGGTCAGGGGTCAATCAGCCCCAGCATTTT CASSWSGVNQPQHF
. . TRBJ1-1 TRBV5-5 15 TGTGCCAGCAGAACGGGACGGTTCGGGAACACTGAAGCTTTCTTT CASRTGRFGNTEAFF
. TRBD1 TRBJ2-1 TRBV4-2 16 TGTGCCAGCAGCCAAGAATTGAGGGGGCCCTACAATGAGCAGTTCTTC CASSQELRGPYNEQFF
. TRBD2 TRBJ2-3 TRBV18 13 TGTGGGTCGCTAGCGGCTAGCACAGATACGCAGTATTTT CGSLAASTDTQYF
. . TRBJ1-6 TRBV27 16 TGTGCCAGCAGTTTATCGGGGACCTTTGGTAATTCACCCCTCCACTTT CASSLSGTFGNSPLHF
. . TRBJ2-7 TRBV5-1 13 TGCGCCAGCAGCTTGGGTCAGGGCGGCGAGCAGTACTTC CASSLGQGGEQYF
. . TRBJ1-2 TRBV6-1 13 TGTGCCAGCAGTGAAATGAAGTTCTATGGCTACACCTTC CASSEMKFYGYTF
once . TRBJ1-2 TRBV6-5 15 TGTGCCAGCAGTTACTCGGACGTTTCCTTGGGAGGCTACACCTTC CASSYSDVSLGGYTF
. . TRBJ2-7 TRBV10-3 13 TGTGCCATCAGTGAGTCCGGTTCGGGAGAGCAGTACTTC CAISESGSGEQYF
medium-sized . TRBJ1-2 TRBV19 13 TGTGCCAGTAGTATTGGAGGGAACTATGGCTACACCTTC CASSIGGNYGYTF
. . TRBJ2-7 TRBV4-1 13 TGCGCCAGCAGCCAAGATACGGGGTGGGAGCAGTACTTC CASSQDTGWEQYF
. . TRBJ1-2 TRBV6-4 14 TGTGCCAGCAGGGGTACACAGTTCGGCGGTGGCTACACCTTC CASRGTQFGGGYTF
. . TRBJ1-2 TRBV18 14 TGTGCCAGCTCACCCAATCTGACGAGCTATGGCTACACCTTC CASSPNLTSYGYTF
. . TRBJ2-1 TRBV30 12 TGTGCCTCCCCCGGGAGTTACAATGAGCAGTTCTTC CASPGSYNEQFF